This T cell receptor (beta chain) emerged from a study of Ad26.COV2.S vaccination and SARS-CoV-2 variants (dated by TCRdb to the early 2020s). For the study in its entirety: TCRbeta repertoire sequencing served as the tool for gauging how specific and how broad the SARS-CoV-2-reactive T cell receptors were following Ad26.COV2.S vaccination. The TCR-sequenced set comprised about 32 samples: roughly 19 Ad26.COV2.S vaccine recipients, 5 placebo recipients and 8 SARS-CoV-2 convalescent individuals.

Turning to this clone: It has no known antigen specificity. The record has no base qualities; no much larger clone is one base away.

The immunoSEQ Assay was the method used to sequence TCRbeta CDR3 regions. After extraction, genomic DNA underwent amplification by bias-controlled multiplex PCR, followed by high-throughput sequencing. Per the authors' processing: To quantify the absolute abundance of every unique TCRbeta CDR3 region, sequences were collapsed and filtered. T cell fraction was estimated by normalizing TCRbeta template counts to usable DNA, with usable DNA measured through amplification of reference genes found in all nucleated cells. Repertoire TCRs were annotated as SARS-CoV-2-specific by exact matching of V gene, CDR3 amino acid sequence and J gene to a known reactive TCR set. MIRA supplied the reference SARS-CoV-2 TCR set, which was filtered for enrichment in COVID-19-positive ImmuneCODE repertoires so that public or cross-reactive TCRs were removed. Based on the MIRA antigens, annotated TCRs were further analysed at the level of specific ORF or position within ORF. Depth was the summed frequency of annotated unique rearrangements, while breadth was defined as annotated unique rearrangements over total unique productive rearrangements. Group comparisons of TCR breadth used two-sided Wilcoxon rank-sum tests. TCRdb stores this immuneACCESS table with in-frame sequences only. Part of the clones is absent; in the studies checked, under half of the shortfall reflects unresolved V genes, and no reason is known for the rest. For V, J and clone size, that table is used; D and trimming come from the DNA. The sample data list about 180,000 clones, and around nine tenths of these were observed just once. Together, the top ten hold under 7.5% of the sample.

The full study reports these points: The authors noted that the TCR breadth and depth analyses may have underestimated total T cell responses. Vaccine and placebo recipients had similar non-spike TCR breadth, a finding consistent with the vaccine containing only spike. Spike-specific TCR breadth was higher in Ad26.COV2.S recipients than in placebo recipients (P = 0.0014). Substantial breadth of spike-specific CD8+ and CD4+ T cell responses was reported after vaccination.

What this sample's time point label stands for: individuals recovered from natural SARS-CoV-2 infection. Its CDR3 holds 13 amino acids, cysteine through phenylalanine. Left in the record is the CDR3 DNA by itself, 39 bases read in frame from the first base. In the germline V gene, CDR1 corresponds to SGHDT and CDR2 to YYEEEE. The V and J ends are trimmed by 3 bases and 4 bases, leaving 11 bases between them. Sequences were derived from peripheral blood, sampled after recovery from COVID-19. This receptor chain uses TRBV5-6 and TRBJ2-7; the D region is possibly TRBD1 or TRBD2, each matching across 6 bases. The origin of this receptor is a human donor who had recovered from COVID-19. The CDR3 sequence is CASSSGAEYEQYF. The DNA reads as follows: TGTGCCAGCAGCTCGGGGGCGGAATACGAGCAGTACTTC.